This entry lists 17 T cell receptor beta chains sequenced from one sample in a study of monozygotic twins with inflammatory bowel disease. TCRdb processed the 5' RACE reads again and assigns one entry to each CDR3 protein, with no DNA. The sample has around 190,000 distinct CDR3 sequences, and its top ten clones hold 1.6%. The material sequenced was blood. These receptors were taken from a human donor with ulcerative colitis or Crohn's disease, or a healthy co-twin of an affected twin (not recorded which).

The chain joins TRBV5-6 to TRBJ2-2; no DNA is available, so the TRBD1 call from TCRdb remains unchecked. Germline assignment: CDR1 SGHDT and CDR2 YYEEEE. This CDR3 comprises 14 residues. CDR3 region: CASSFPGTTGELFF.

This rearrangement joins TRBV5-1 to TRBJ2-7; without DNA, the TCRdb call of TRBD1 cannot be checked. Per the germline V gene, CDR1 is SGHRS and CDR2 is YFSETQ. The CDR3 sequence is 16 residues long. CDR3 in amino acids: CASSLERGAGAYEQYF.

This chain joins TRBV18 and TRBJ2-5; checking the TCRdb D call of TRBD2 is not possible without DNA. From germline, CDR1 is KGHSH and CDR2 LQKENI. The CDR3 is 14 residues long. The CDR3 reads CASSPTVDSGGTYF.

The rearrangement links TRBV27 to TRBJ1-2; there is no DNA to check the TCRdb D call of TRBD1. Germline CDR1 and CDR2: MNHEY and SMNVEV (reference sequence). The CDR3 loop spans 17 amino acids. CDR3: CASSLYTPDRVNYGYTF.

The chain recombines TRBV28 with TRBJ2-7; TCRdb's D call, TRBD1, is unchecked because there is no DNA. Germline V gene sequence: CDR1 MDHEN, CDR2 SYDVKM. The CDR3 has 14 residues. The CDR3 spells CASSSGQSEGEQYF.

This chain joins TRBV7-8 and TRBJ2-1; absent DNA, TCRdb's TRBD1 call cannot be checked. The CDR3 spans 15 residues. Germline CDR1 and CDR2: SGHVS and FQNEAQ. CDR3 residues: CASSRPSGSYNEQFF.

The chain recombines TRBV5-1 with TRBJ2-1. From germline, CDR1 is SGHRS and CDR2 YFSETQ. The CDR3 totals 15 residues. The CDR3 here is CASSLEAGSSNEQFF.

Here the CDR3 reads CASSLTDSQMSPLHF. V gene TRBV11-2 combines with J gene TRBJ1-6; TCRdb lists TRBD1, though no DNA is available to test this call. CDR1 is SGHAT, CDR2 FQNNGV, per germline. This CDR3 region has 15 residues.

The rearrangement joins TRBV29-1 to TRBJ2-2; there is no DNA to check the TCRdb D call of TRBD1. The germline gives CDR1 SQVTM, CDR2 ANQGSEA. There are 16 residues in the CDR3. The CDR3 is CSAHLRGAGHTGELFF.

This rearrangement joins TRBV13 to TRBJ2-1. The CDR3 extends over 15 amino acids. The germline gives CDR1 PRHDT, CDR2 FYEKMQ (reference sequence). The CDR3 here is CASTNLDQPNNEQFF.

The CDR3 loop is CSAEGVSTDTQYF. The chain is built from TRBV29-1 and TRBJ2-3. Germline loops: CDR1 SQVTM, CDR2 ANQGSEA. The CDR3 consists of 13 residues.

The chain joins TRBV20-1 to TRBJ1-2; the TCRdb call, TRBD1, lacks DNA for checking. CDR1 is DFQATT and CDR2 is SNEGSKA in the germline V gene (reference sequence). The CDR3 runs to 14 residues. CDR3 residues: CSARGTGTHYGYTF.

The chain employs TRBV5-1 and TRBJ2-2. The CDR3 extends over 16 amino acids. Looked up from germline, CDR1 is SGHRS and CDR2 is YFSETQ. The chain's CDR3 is CASSSDSRANTGELFF.

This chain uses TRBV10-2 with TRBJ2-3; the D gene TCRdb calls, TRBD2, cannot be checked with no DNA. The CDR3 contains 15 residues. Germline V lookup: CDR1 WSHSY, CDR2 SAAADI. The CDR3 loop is CASHLAGGSTDTQYF.

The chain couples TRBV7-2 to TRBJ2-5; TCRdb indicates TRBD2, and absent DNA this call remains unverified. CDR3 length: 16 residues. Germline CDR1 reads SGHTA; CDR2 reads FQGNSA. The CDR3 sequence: CASSFLRGARGETQYF.

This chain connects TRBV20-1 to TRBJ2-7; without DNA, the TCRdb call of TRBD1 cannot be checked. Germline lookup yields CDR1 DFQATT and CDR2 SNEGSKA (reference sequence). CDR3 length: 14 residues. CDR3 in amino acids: CSATRGPSSYEQYF.

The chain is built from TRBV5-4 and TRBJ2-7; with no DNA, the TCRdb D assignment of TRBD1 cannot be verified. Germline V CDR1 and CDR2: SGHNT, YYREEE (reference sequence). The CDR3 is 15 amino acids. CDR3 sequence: CASSFRGLGSYEQYF. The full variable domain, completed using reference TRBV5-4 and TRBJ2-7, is ETGVTQSPTHLIKTRGQQVTLRCSSQSGHNTVSWYQQALGQGPQFIFQYYREEENGRGNFPPRFSGLQFPNYSSELNVNALELDDSALYLCASSFRGLGSYEQYFGPGTRLTVT.